What follows is one TCR beta chain and its context. A much larger clonotype is one base distant, so this may be a read error. This sample is drawn from a study of blood T cell repertoires in COVID-19. The CDR3 contains 13 residues. Trimming left V 5 bases short and J 3 bases short, with 10 bases between. Per germline, CDR1 MNHEY and CDR2 SMNVEV (reference sequence). Donors in Cohort 3 counted as recovered after two negative PCRs, clearance, or symptom resolution. How the authors handled the data: Reference gene primer amplification in the assay estimated nucleated cell counts. Only in-frame clones appear in the TCRdb table, and some are missing; sequencing was by immunoSEQ multiplex PCR. V and J calls and clone size are as listed in that table; D and trimming were resolved from the DNA. The data contain 110,000 to 150,000 clones, around 80% of them singletons.

The origin of this receptor is a woman aged 45-60 years who had recovered from COVID-19. V usage is TRBV27 and J usage is TRBJ1-1; D gene uncertain. Source material: PBMCs or T cells enriched from blood (not recorded which). Here the CDR3 reads CASSPWRDTEAFF. The DNA for the CDR3 is TGTGCCAGCAGTCCCTGGAGGGACACTGAAGCTTTCTTT.